Listed below are T cell receptor beta chains from one sample, sequenced in a study of T cells after yellow fever vaccination. TCRdb itself ran the 5' RACE reads through MiXCR, one entry per CDR3 protein. There are about 320,000 distinct CDR3 sequences in the sample; 3.5% to 4.5% occur only once, and roughly 19% lies in the top ten. The specimen comprised PBMCs, sampled 15 days after the yellow fever booster vaccination. These receptors were obtained from a man between 18 and 29 years old who received the YFV17D yellow fever vaccine. CDR3s leave out the opening cysteine and the closing phenylalanine or tryptophan. Some rows have no size entry. The others give once, few or many, or a class for an expanded clone.

clone_size j_call v_call cdr3_aa
many TRBJ2-2 TRBV7-6 ASSPLARELF
- TRBJ1-1 TRBV9 ASSVIQGSTEAF
- TRBJ1-5 TRBV20-1 SFGTENQPQH
many TRBJ2-1 TRBV6-2/TRBV6-3 ASRTTSAPSYNEQF
many TRBJ1-2 TRBV3-1 ASSPAGGGNYGYT
many TRBJ1-1 TRBV5-1 ASSPPGQGYPEAF
many TRBJ2-1 TRBV7-9 ASSLASGLSSYNEQF
many TRBJ2-2 TRBV5-1 ASSRPNPSTGELF
- TRBJ2-3 TRBV5-8 ASSPGIRTDTQY
- TRBJ1-1 TRBV6-5 ASSYRDQTEAF
- TRBJ2-5 TRBV7-9 ASSSGGTRQETQY
- TRBJ1-5 TRBV20-1 SARKDDQPQH
- TRBJ1-3 TRBV4-2 ASSQEVRASGNTIY
- TRBJ1-5 TRBV7-6 ASSLELGRNNQPQH
- TRBJ2-2 TRBV6-1 ASSVFQANTGELF
few TRBJ1-3 TRBV3-2 ASSQARGGQGASRNTIY
many TRBJ2-1 TRBV20-1 SAMSPNGGRENEQF
- TRBJ2-1 TRBV7-2 ASSFSGGYPHNEQF
many TRBJ1-5 TRBV5-5 ASSFRALNQPQH
few TRBJ2-2 TRBV28 ASSLTGTGFTGELF
many TRBJ2-5 TRBV29-1 SVGGGGETQY
many TRBJ2-3 TRBV25-1 ASSSTSGGWPDTQY
- TRBJ2-7 TRBV5-1 ASSSSGGASEQY
few TRBJ1-3 TRBV19 ASREQAGHSGNTIY
many TRBJ1-5 TRBV7-2 ASSMVISNQPQH
many TRBJ2-1 TRBV5-1 ASSLGVPNEQF
few TRBJ2-1 TRBV7-2 ASSAFWGVEQF
- TRBJ1-3 TRBV7-2 ASSSRGGRSSGNTIY
many TRBJ2-7 TRBV27 ATGAGTGVLEQY
- TRBJ2-3 TRBV28 ASSSGQGATDTQY
few TRBJ2-3 TRBV7-6 ASSSRGGLAATDTQY
few TRBJ1-4 TRBV7-8 ASSPSGGANEKLF
- TRBJ2-3 TRBV20-1 SAAVPAVTDTQY
- TRBJ2-5 TRBV14 ASSQEGALAKTQY
- TRBJ1-2 TRBV6-5 ASRKWAVDYGYT
- TRBJ1-2 TRBV15 ATSTDRGSNGYT
many TRBJ2-6 TRBV2 ASSERAGFGANVLT
few TRBJ2-3 TRBV18 ASSPRGPVAMAQY
- TRBJ1-2 TRBV5-6 ASSLDTGLAGYT
- TRBJ2-2 TRBV18 ASSPPGGAVTGELF
many TRBJ2-5 TRBV20-1 SARDEASGEETQY
many TRBJ2-4 TRBV7-9 ASSLTQSAKNIQY
many TRBJ1-2 TRBV7-2 ASSPPGGGYGYT
few TRBJ2-1 TRBV7-9 ASSLFSGSRGPTSSYNEQF
few TRBJ1-4 TRBV28 ASNGGLTNEKLF